This TCR beta chain was obtained from a study of CD8 T cells in Susac syndrome. Study summary: Blood was drawn from Susac syndrome patients while they were therapy-naive, on corticosteroids, or on intravenous immunoglobulin alone.

Random hexamers served to reverse transcribe roughly 0.5 to 1 ug RNA. TCRdb reprocessed the immunoSEQ multiplex PCR reads via MiXCR and lists one record per CDR3 protein. The sample holds 150,000 to 200,000 distinct CDR3 sequences, approximately 94% seen once. Germline V gene sequence: CDR1 SEHNR, CDR2 FQNEAQ (reference sequence). The J segment lost 13 bases and the V segment lost 0 bases, leaving 14 bases of the junction unmatched. The CDR3 runs to 15 residues. The chain combines TRBV7-9 with TRBJ1-2; 7 bases are shared with TRBD1. The TCR sequence derives from a human donor with Susac syndrome. Sequencing input: CD4+ T cells from PBMCs. CDR3 nucleotide sequence: TGTGCCAGCAGCTTAGCAGGGGGCCAGACCCCAGTTATCACCTTC. This codes for CASSLAGGQTPVITF.